This TCR beta chain stems from a study of molecular identifiers for immune sequencing clone quantification. Construction of naive CD8 libraries employed 20,000 to 1,000,000 sorted cells together with 10%, 30% or 50% RNA. Points from the study as a whole: Spiked Jurkat TCR RNA from one cell was reportedly detectable among under 1.2 million naive cells. Over 99% of effector molecules, yet under 1% of naive-cell molecules, were held by clones above 20 RNA copies.

This CDR3 contains 18 residues. Trimming took 2 bases from V and 4 from J, leaving 23 bases between them. Per the germline V gene, CDR1 is LGHDT and CDR2 is YNNKEL (reference sequence). This clonotype has a handful of counts. What it recognizes is unknown. TCRdb itself ran the PCR reads through MiXCR, one entry per CDR3 protein. The data contain a few hundred thousand distinct CDR3 sequences, approximately 25% of them singletons. This sequence originates from a human donor in good health. Some libraries in this study had Jurkat cell RNA spiked in. What was sequenced was naive CD8+ T cells from blood, with Jurkat cell RNA spiked in. Subset noted: FACS-sorted CD8+CD4-CCR7+CD45RA+ naive T cells. This chain uses TRBV3-1 with TRBJ2-5; D tentatively reads TRBD1 or TRBD2 (5 bases each). The DNA for the CDR3 is TGTGCCAGCAGCCAACCGGGGAGAGTAGTTAAGGGGCGAGAGACCCAGTACTTC. Its protein is CASSQPGRVVKGRETQYF.